These 14 T cell receptor beta chains came from one sample sequenced in a study of control samples from healthy donors and cancer patients. Clones were sequenced by immunoSEQ multiplex PCR, and TCRdb holds only the in-frame ones, with some missing. The table records more than 50,000 clones, around 95% of them present only once. What was sequenced was blood. The receptors originated from a woman younger than 35 in good health.

The rearrangement links TRBV7-9 to TRBJ1-1; D not certain. The length of the CDR3 is 11 residues. Per germline, CDR1 SEHNR and CDR2 FQNEAQ (reference sequence). V lost 3 bases to trimming and J lost 7 bases, with 6 bases between them. CDR3 nucleotides: TGTGCCAGCAGCTTCGTTAATGAAGCTTTCTTT. Amino acids: CASSFVNEAFF. Variable domain in full (rest from reference TRBV7-9 and TRBJ1-1): DTGVSQNPRHKITKRGQNVTFRCDPISEHNRLYWYRQTLGQGPEFLTYFQNEAQLEKSRLLSDRFSAERPKGSFSTLEIQRTEQGDSAMYLCASSFVNEAFFGQGTRLTVV.

V is TRBV7-6 and J is TRBJ2-1; the D is unclear. The CDR3 spans 15 residues. Per the germline V gene, CDR1 is SGHVS and CDR2 is FNYEAQ. V was trimmed by 1 base and J by 0 bases, leaving 7 bases between them. The CDR3 DNA is TGTGCCAGCAGCTTAGTCTCAAGCTCCTACAATGAGCAGTTCTTC. Residues: CASSLVSSSYNEQFF.

This sequence joins TRBV9 and TRBJ2-7, with a tentative D call TRBD2 (5 bases). With 3 bases removed from V and 7 bases from J, the gap between germline ends came to 17 bases. This CDR3 contains 14 residues. Germline V CDR1 and CDR2: SGDLS, YYNGEE. The CDR3 DNA reads as TGTGCCAGCAGCGCATACGGTTTGAGGGATGAGCAGTACTTC. Translated: CASSAYGLRDEQYF. The variable domain in full, with the rest retrieved from reference TRBV9 and TRBJ2-7, is DSGVTQTPKHLITATGQRVTLRCSPRSGDLSVYWYQQSLDQGLQFLIQYYNGEERAKGNILERFSAQQFPDLHSELNLSSLELGDSALYFCASSAYGLRDEQYFGPGTRLTVT.

The chain recombines TRBV6-4 with TRBJ2-1; 8 nucleotides match TRBD2. The germline gives CDR1 MRHNA, CDR2 SNTAGT. The CDR3 contains 14 residues. V was pared by 2 bases and J by 6 bases, with 3 bases of the junction left unmatched. For the CDR3, the DNA is TGTGCCAGCAGTGACGACGGGGGGGCCAATGAGCAGTTCTTC. As protein: CASSDDGGANEQFF.

The J gene is TRBJ1-5, the V gene TRBV4-2; 9 bases agree with TRBD1. V dropped 4 bases and J dropped 5; count of bases not matched to a gene: 9. This CDR3 is built from 16 residues. Germline values: CDR1 LGHNA, CDR2 YNFKEQ. The CDR3 loop reads CASSPTRQGVDQPQHF. DNA for the CDR3: TGTGCCAGCAGCCCAACCCGACAGGGGGTCGATCAGCCCCAGCATTTT.

This sequence joins TRBV5-5 and TRBJ1-6; no definite D call. This CDR3 region has 14 residues. Germline lookup yields CDR1 SGHKS and CDR2 YYEKEE (reference sequence). Trimming removed 9 bases at V and 0 bases at J, with 10 bases between. The CDR3 loop is CATSPGSYNSPLHF. The CDR3 DNA sequence: TGTGCCACCTCGCCGGGCTCCTATAATTCACCCCTCCACTTT.

The gene calls are TRBV27 and TRBJ1-2; the D is unclear. Germline loops: CDR1 MNHEY, CDR2 SMNVEV (reference sequence). The CDR3 runs to 17 residues. The V end lost 3 bases, the J end lost 5 bases, and 22 bases lay between the germline ends. This chain's CDR3 is CASSFISRPLDRYGYTF. CDR3 nucleotide sequence: TGTGCCAGCAGTTTCATTTCCCGACCCTTAGACCGTTATGGCTACACCTTC.

The chain couples TRBV7-9 to TRBJ1-5; no reliable D call. The CDR3 is 16 amino acids. Germline loops: CDR1 SEHNR, CDR2 FQNEAQ (reference sequence). V gave up 5 bases and J gave up 0 bases, with 14 bases separating them. The CDR3 is CASSRAGLDSNQPQHF. CDR3 coding DNA: TGTGCCAGCAGCAGAGCAGGACTGGATAGCAATCAGCCCCAGCATTTT.

The chain carries TRBV19 and TRBJ2-3; D remains unclear. CDR3 size: 16 residues. V lost 3 bases, J lost 2 bases, and 15 bases lay in between. From germline, CDR1 is LNHDA and CDR2 SQIVND (reference sequence). The CDR3 loop reads CASSIGFSTYTDTQYF. The CDR3 bases are TGTGCCAGTAGTATTGGGTTTTCCACCTACACAGATACGCAGTATTTT.

The chain uses TRBV10-2 and TRBJ1-4; 7 bases map to TRBD1. Germline trimming cut 6 bases from V and 4 bases from J; bases unmatched to any gene: 8. CDR1 is WSHSY, CDR2 SAAADI, per germline. This CDR3 has 15 amino acids. CDR3 amino acids: CASSPPQGFNEKLFF. The CDR3 DNA is TGCGCCAGCAGCCCGCCACAGGGGTTTAATGAAAAACTGTTTTTT.

The rearrangement joins TRBV18 to TRBJ1-1; unclear D gene. Germline V gene data show CDR1 as KGHSH and CDR2 as LQKENI. The length of the CDR3 is 15 residues. Trimming removed 0 bases from V and 0 bases from J, with 8 bases in between. The chain's CDR3 is CASSPPNRMNTEAFF. The DNA for the CDR3 is TGTGCCAGCTCACCACCGAACAGAATGAACACTGAAGCTTTCTTT.

The V gene is TRBV7-9, the J gene TRBJ1-2; TRBD1 might be the D (5 bases). The V gene lost 3 bases and the J gene lost 8 bases, with 10 bases spanning the gap. The CDR3 sequence is 12 residues long. Germline CDR1 and CDR2: SEHNR and FQNEAQ (reference sequence). The CDR3 DNA is TGTGCCAGCAGCTTGGGGGGTGACGGCTACACCTTC. Its translation: CASSLGGDGYTF.

The V gene is TRBV29-1, the J gene TRBJ1-2; no clear D gene. V lost 3 bases, J lost 4 bases, and 15 bases lay in between. The CDR3 has 14 residues. Germline lookup yields CDR1 SQVTM and CDR2 ANQGSEA. DNA of the CDR3: TGCAGCGTTGAGTCGGAGTGGGGTGGCTATGGCTACACCTTC. Translated, it gives CSVESEWGGYGYTF.

J is TRBJ2-3 and V is TRBV24-1, with D unresolved. V lost 5 bases, J lost 2 bases, and 13 bases lay in between. The CDR3 extends over 15 amino acids. Germline assignment: CDR1 KGHDR and CDR2 SFDVKD. CDR3 amino acids: CATSVTDGYTDTQYF. For the CDR3, the DNA is TGTGCCACCAGTGTCACAGACGGATACACAGATACGCAGTATTTT.